This entry lists 18 T cell receptor beta chains sequenced from one sample in a study of T-cell reconstitution after alpha-beta-depleted transplantation in children. Unique molecular identifiers featured in how the TCRbeta library was prepared. Via MiXCR, TCRdb re-called the PCR reads, giving one row per CDR3 protein. This repertoire shows about 870,000 distinct CDR3 sequences, about 15% found once; its top ten account for about 4.6%. The sequenced sample was PBMCs, mostly from graft donor cells, obtained 360 days after TCRalphabeta/CD19-depleted stem cell transplant. The source of these receptors is a male patient younger than 18 who had a stem cell transplant for acute lymphoblastic leukemia, so the T cells may come from the graft donor.

The chain recombines TRBV13 with TRBJ2-7, with D tentatively TRBD2 (6 bases). The CDR3 length is 15 residues. Germline assignment: CDR1 PRHDT and CDR2 FYEKMQ (reference sequence). The V end was cut by 1 base, the J end by 4 bases, with 14 bases between. The CDR3 here is CASSLAGDPPYEQYF. Here the CDR3 DNA reads TGTGCCAGCAGCTTAGCGGGAGACCCCCCTTACGAGCAGTACTTC.

This clonotype was recorded a few times. V is TRBV29-1 and J is TRBJ1-1; TRBD1 might be the D (5 bases). Germline-derived CDR1 and CDR2 are SQVTM and ANQGSEA. V was cut by 4 bases and J by 0 bases, with 12 bases left in between. This CDR3 region has 14 residues. The CDR3 sequence: CSVGKTVLNTEAFF. CDR3 DNA: TGCAGCGTTGGAAAGACAGTATTGAACACTGAAGCTTTCTTT. Looking up the rest from reference TRBV29-1 and TRBJ1-1 gives the full variable domain: SAVISQKPSRDICQRGTSLTIQCQVDSQVTMMFWYRQQPGQSLTLIATANQGSEATYESGFVIDKFPISRPNLTFSTLTVSNMSPEDSSIYLCSVGKTVLNTEAFFGQGTRLTVV.

Concerning this clonotype itself: Since a much larger clone is just one base distant, this may be a read error. V and J are TRBV5-1 and TRBJ2-2; 9 positions match TRBD2. In germline, CDR1 is SGHRS, CDR2 YFSETQ. The CDR3 length is 16 residues. This CDR3 reads CANSLTSGRRAGELFF. In nucleotides, the CDR3 is TGCGCCAACAGCCTTACTAGCGGGCGGCGCGCCGGGGAGCTGTTTTTT.

The genes are TRBV6-4 and TRBJ2-4; TRBD2 aligns across 12 bases. Trimming at V came to 2 bases and at J to 2 bases, leaving 10 bases not matched to a gene. The CDR3 runs to 19 residues. From germline, CDR1 is MRHNA and CDR2 SNTAGT. CDR3 DNA sequence: TGTGCCAGCAGTGACCCGCTAGCGGGAGGGCCCGGTACCAAAAACATTCAGTACTTC. Protein product: CASSDPLAGGPGTKNIQYF.

The sample holds many counts of this clonotype. The rearrangement joins TRBV5-1 to TRBJ2-1; no clear D gene. This CDR3 is built from 16 residues. Between the trimmed V and J ends, which lost 4 bases and 0 bases, there was a span of 14 bases. The germline gives CDR1 SGHRS, CDR2 YFSETQ. The CDR3 coding sequence is TGCGCCAGCAGCCCCCGCCGTTCGTTCTCCTACAATGAGCAGTTCTTC. Protein: CASSPRRSFSYNEQFF.

The V gene is TRBV5-1, the J gene TRBJ2-6; D gene unclear. The germline CDR1 and CDR2 sequences are SGHRS and YFSETQ. The CDR3 covers 15 residues. Trimming took 0 bases from V and 4 from J, leaving 8 bases between them. CDR3 nucleotides: TGCGCCAGCAGCTTGGCCGGGCCCGGGGCCAACGTCCTGACTTTC. It encodes CASSLAGPGANVLTF.

This clonotype appeared a few times. V and J are TRBV10-3 and TRBJ2-2; 8 bases match TRBD2. J lost 2 bases, V lost 0 bases, and 2 bases had no gene match. Germline lookup yields CDR1 ENHRY and CDR2 SYGVKD. This CDR3 is 16 amino acids long. The CDR3 is CAISESAGGNTGELFF. Written as DNA, the CDR3 is TGTGCCATCAGTGAGTCCGCGGGGGGAAACACCGGGGAGCTGTTTTTT.

This clonotype was counted ten times or more. The V gene is TRBV9, the J gene TRBJ2-7; D might be TRBD2 (5 bases). Trimming took off 5 bases at V and 3 bases at J, with 27 bases between the two ends. Germline values: CDR1 SGDLS, CDR2 YYNGEE. CDR3 length equals 18 residues. DNA of the CDR3: TGTGCCAGCAGGATTGGGAGACAAAGAGGAGCCAAGCTCTACGAGCAGTACTTC. Translated, it gives CASRIGRQRGAKLYEQYF. The entire variable domain, with the rest obtained from reference TRBV9 and TRBJ2-7, is as follows: DSGVTQTPKHLITATGQRVTLRCSPRSGDLSVYWYQQSLDQGLQFLIQYYNGEERAKGNILERFSAQQFPDLHSELNLSSLELGDSALYFCASRIGRQRGAKLYEQYFGPGTRLTVT.

In its sample, this clonotype was seen a few times. The chain links TRBV5-1 to TRBJ2-7, with D perhaps TRBD2 (6 bases). V lost 1 base, J lost 4 bases, and 15 bases lay in between. This CDR3 region has 15 residues. CDR1 SGHRS and CDR2 YFSETQ come from the germline V gene. The CDR3 region is CASSLSASENYEQYF. CDR3 nucleotide sequence: TGCGCCAGCAGCTTGTCTGCTAGCGAAAATTACGAGCAGTACTTC. The full variable domain, completed using reference TRBV5-1 and TRBJ2-7, is KAGVTQTPRYLIKTRGQQVTLSCSPISGHRSVSWYQQTPGQGLQFLFEYFSETQRNKGNFPGRFSGRQFSNSRSEMNVSTLELGDSALYLCASSLSASENYEQYFGPGTRLTVT.

This clonotype was recorded at least ten times. This chain joins TRBV7-9 and TRBJ2-7; D not resolved. The V gene lost 3 bases and the J gene lost 3 bases, with 6 bases spanning the gap. Germline V lookup: CDR1 SEHNR, CDR2 FQNEAQ (reference sequence). CDR3 length equals 12 residues. The CDR3, as DNA: TGTGCCAGCAGCTTCCCTCTCTACGAGCAGTACTTC. Its translation: CASSFPLYEQYF.

The V call is TRBV20-1, the J call TRBJ2-5; TRBD2 matches 11 bases. Germline trimming cut 2 bases from V and 2 bases from J; bases unmatched to any gene: 10. Germline assignment: CDR1 DFQATT and CDR2 SNEGSKA (reference sequence). CDR3 size: 17 residues. The CDR3 DNA reads TGCAGTGCTAGATCCGCTCCGGGACTAGCGGTACAAGAGACCCAGTACTTC. Translated, it gives CSARSAPGLAVQETQYF.

This chain links TRBV4-1 with TRBJ2-5, with D tentatively TRBD2 (5 bases). Germline assignment: CDR1 MGHRA and CDR2 YSYEKL. Trimming left V 2 bases short and J 3 bases short, with 10 bases between. This CDR3 contains 14 residues. The CDR3 sequence is CASSQTDLEETQYF. CDR3 bases: TGCGCCAGCAGCCAAACGGACTTAGAAGAGACCCAGTACTTC.

The chain couples TRBV25-1 to TRBJ1-5; the D gene is possibly TRBD1 (5 bases). The V gene lost 6 bases and the J gene lost 5 bases, with 14 bases spanning the gap. In germline, CDR1 is MGHDK, CDR2 SYGVNS. There are 14 residues in the CDR3. CDR3 nucleotide sequence: TGTGCCAGCAGGGGGATCGGGACCTATCAGCCCCAGCATTTT. Its translation is CASRGIGTYQPQHF.

The chain has TRBV5-1 and TRBJ1-4, with a tentative D call TRBD1 (6 bases). In germline, CDR1 is SGHRS, CDR2 YFSETQ. CDR3 length: 14 amino acids. V dropped 4 bases and J dropped 3 bases, with 10 bases sitting between them. The CDR3: CASSMDRSNEKLFF. The CDR3 nucleotides are TGCGCCAGCAGCATGGACAGATCTAATGAAAAACTGTTTTTT.

This clonotype was counted a few times. The V call is TRBV2, the J call TRBJ2-6, with D perhaps TRBD1 (5 bases). Germline assignment: CDR1 SNHLY and CDR2 FYNNEI. This CDR3 region has 16 residues. Trimming left V 7 bases short and J 4 bases short, with 17 bases between. CDR3 protein: CASIGRVSLGANVLTF. In DNA form, the CDR3 reads TGTGCCAGCATCGGCAGGGTAAGCCTCGGGGCCAACGTCCTGACTTTC.

V usage is TRBV5-1 and J usage is TRBJ2-7; the D is unclear. The V and J ends lost 0 bases and 2 bases respectively, with 18 bases between them. The V gene's germline CDR1 is SGHRS and CDR2 YFSETQ. This CDR3 spans 17 amino acids. The CDR3 sequence: CASSLALGTETTYEQYF. The CDR3 nucleotides read TGCGCCAGCAGCTTGGCCTTGGGAACAGAAACAACCTACGAGCAGTACTTC.

J is TRBJ2-2 and V is TRBV12-3 or TRBV12-4; tentatively, D is TRBD1 or TRBD2 (5 bases each). The CDR3 is 15 amino acids. Deletions cut 5 bases from V and 8 bases from J, with 18 bases between. The CDR3 bases are TGTGCCAGCAGTCTGTGGGGGAGCGTAGGTGGGGAGCTGTTTTTT. As protein: CASSLWGSVGGELFF.

This clonotype has a count of ten or more. For the CDR3, the DNA is TGTGCCAGCAGCTTACACCCTCTCCCAAGTGAGCAGTTCTTC. It is translated as CASSLHPLPSEQFF. The J gene is TRBJ2-1, the V gene TRBV11-2, with no clear D. The CDR3 is made up of 14 amino acids. V was pared by 2 bases and J by 9 bases, with 14 bases between. The germline gives CDR1 SGHAT, CDR2 FQNNGV.